This T cell receptor (beta chain) stems from a study of T cell responses to AZD1222 COVID-19 vaccine. Profiled with immunoSEQ multiplex PCR; TCRdb holds only in-frame clones, not every one. The table has around 83,000 clones, over 75% seen once. V lost 0 bases and J lost 13; bases outside the gene matches: 15. This CDR3 spans 16 amino acids. Per germline, CDR1 SGDLS and CDR2 YYNGEE. As regards this clone: Its antigen is not identified.

Study-level points and caveats: At study baseline, merely six AZD1222 recipients were seropositive.

J is TRBJ1-2 and V is TRBV9; 10 bases are a match to TRBD1. This clonotype originated in an adult who received the AZD1222 COVID-19 vaccine. This material consisted of peripheral blood, taken 28 days after the second AZD1222 dose. The CDR3 sequence is CASSVATGGDRGICTF. In DNA form, the CDR3 reads TGTGCCAGCAGCGTAGCTACAGGGGGGGACAGGGGAATATGCACCTTC.